The rows below give T cell receptor beta chains drawn from one sample of a study of radiation and T cells in renal cell carcinoma. The repertoire was sequenced with immunoSEQ multiplex PCR; TCRdb's copy has only in-frame clones and lacks some. There are around 81,000 clones in the sample; approximately 86% occur only once, and 9.4% lies in the top ten. The source was blood, collected from a patient whose treatment included radiotherapy and nephrectomy. The receptors were sampled from a man aged 50-60 years with renal cell carcinoma. CDR3s include the opening cysteine and the closing phenylalanine or tryptophan. The D gene is left open where the match is weak. Only part of the rows carry a size: once, few, many, or a class if the clone is expanded.

V,size,D,J,CDR3,DNA
TRBV5-1,.,.,TRBJ1-1,CASSFQGSGTEAFF,TGCGCCAGCAGCTTCCAGGGGAGTGGTACTGAAGCTTTCTTT
TRBV7-2,.,.,TRBJ2-7,CASSLAPGALSYEQYF,TGTGCCAGCAGCTTAGCGCCAGGGGCCCTTTCCTACGAGCAGTACTTC
TRBV30,once,TRBD2,TRBJ2-5,CAWSVSGVETQYF,TGTGCCTGGAGTGTTAGCGGGGTGGAGACCCAGTACTTC
TRBV11-2,.,.,TRBJ2-1,CASSLVVSNNEQFF,TGTGCCAGCAGCTTAGTGGTTTCAAACAATGAGCAGTTCTTC
TRBV10-1,.,TRBD2,TRBJ2-5,CASGTGTSKGIQYF,TGCGCCAGCGGTACCGGGACTAGCAAAGGGATCCAGTACTTC
TRBV6-1,once,TRBD1,TRBJ1-5,CASSGPGQGVDQPQHF,TGTGCCAGCAGTGGACCGGGACAGGGGGTAGATCAGCCCCAGCATTTT
TRBV5-5,.,.,TRBJ2-1,CASSPALTDNEQFF,TGTGCCAGCAGCCCAGCTTTGACGGACAATGAGCAGTTCTTC
TRBV29-1,.,TRBD2,TRBJ2-3,CSVDRSGGFTDTQYF,TGCAGCGTTGATCGTAGCGGGGGATTCACAGATACGCAGTATTTT
TRBV9,.,.,TRBJ2-3,CASSVGALQLTDTQYF,TGTGCCAGCAGCGTAGGCGCCCTACAACTCACAGATACGCAGTATTTT
TRBV28,.,.,TRBJ2-1,CASSLGGGSYNEQFF,TGTGCCAGCAGCCTGGGGGGCGGCTCCTACAATGAGCAGTTCTTC
TRBV4-3,once,.,TRBJ1-2,CASRQLDSIYGYTF,TGCGCCAGCAGGCAGCTGGACAGCATATATGGCTACACCTTC
TRBV5-1,.,.,TRBJ1-5,CATSTRRPSYSNQPQHF,TGCGCCACCAGCACACGGAGGCCCTCTTATAGCAATCAGCCCCAGCATTTT
TRBV2,.,.,TRBJ2-2,CASSGTGTSTGELFF,TGTGCCAGCAGTGGGACAGGGACTAGCACCGGGGAGCTGTTTTTT
TRBV4-3,.,.,TRBJ1-1,CASSYGTEAFF,TGCGCCAGCAGCTACGGGACAGAAGCTTTCTTT
TRBV19,.,TRBD2,TRBJ2-1,CASTSVAGVYNEQFF,TGTGCCAGTACATCCGTAGCGGGCGTCTACAATGAGCAGTTCTTC
TRBV4-3,.,.,TRBJ1-1,CASSQVFGRGENEAFF,TGCGCCAGCAGCCAAGTTTTTGGCAGAGGGGAAAATGAAGCTTTCTTT
TRBV7-3,.,.,TRBJ1-6,CASSLTYGRSPLHF,TGTGCCAGCAGCTTAACCTACGGCCGTTCACCCCTCCACTTT